A selection of T cell receptor beta chains follows, all from one sample in a study of T cell repertoires in cytomegalovirus infection. TCRdb ran MiXCR on the reads and lists one entry per CDR3 protein. The profile covers approximately 110,000 distinct CDR3 sequences, with 30% to 35% appearing a single time and roughly two fifths taken by the ten largest. These TCRs are of unknown antigen specificity. Specimen: CD8+ T cells from cultured PBMCs, collected from culture after CMV antigen stimulation. Receptor source: a human donor in good health (CMV status not recorded). Some clones in this sample may be carry-over from other donors' samples. Each CDR3 is given with its conserved first and last residue. Each record gives: J gene, V gene, D gene, CDR3 protein. The D gene is left open where the match is weak.

TRBJ1-1	TRBV20-1	NA	CSASCRGTEAFF
TRBJ2-1	TRBV7-6	TRBD2	CASSPLAGGYSASHNEQFF
TRBJ2-3	TRBV28	TRBD2	CASSFRLAGGPGTDTQYF
TRBJ2-1	TRBV27	NA	CASSSPKGEQFF
TRBJ2-1	TRBV19	NA	CASSISGHGTNEQFF
TRBJ2-7	TRBV7-2	TRBD2	CASSWKTRLAGGLYEQYF
TRBJ1-2	TRBV20-1	NA	CSARQGLGRGTYGYTF
TRBJ2-7	TRBV6-8	NA	CASSYLQGHDEQYF
TRBJ2-5	TRBV19	NA	CASNKWGEETQYF
TRBJ2-2	TRBV7-6	NA	CASSPRGLGTGELFF
TRBJ2-2	TRBV6-1	TRBD1	CASSEETGANTGELFF
TRBJ2-7	TRBV27	NA	CASRRVYGETYEQYF
TRBJ2-1	TRBV7-8	NA	CASSLGDSRNEQFF
TRBJ2-5	TRBV11-2	TRBD2	CASSPRLAQETQYF
TRBJ2-1	TRBV27	NA	CASSYGESSYNEQFF
TRBJ2-7	TRBV6-2/TRBV6-3	NA	CASSTNYEQYF
TRBJ2-7	TRBV7-6	TRBD2	CASSLDVAGVVEQYF
TRBJ2-2	TRBV12-3/TRBV12-4	TRBD1	CASSFGTGDREIGGELFF
TRBJ2-2	TRBV28	NA	CASTGYANTGELFF
TRBJ2-2	TRBV4-1	NA	CASSQGLTTGELFF
TRBJ2-1	TRBV12-3/TRBV12-4	NA	CASSLGGLTTNNEQFF
TRBJ2-7	TRBV2	NA	CASIGGRGYEQYF
TRBJ2-1	TRBV5-6	NA	CASSLVLASVNEQFF
TRBJ1-2	TRBV29-1	NA	CSAYRGNYADGYTF
TRBJ2-7	TRBV19	NA	CASSKGQNYEQYF
TRBJ1-4	TRBV7-9	NA	CASSLDGRDRNEKLFF
TRBJ2-4	TRBV6-1	NA	CASSETRGERDIQYF
TRBJ1-1	TRBV6-5	NA	CASTLGTEAFF
TRBJ2-5	TRBV7-6	NA	CASSLPSMRETQYF
TRBJ2-1	TRBV7-8	NA	CASSRTARSVEQFF
TRBJ1-1	TRBV7-2	NA	CASRTSGGVLTEAFF
TRBJ1-5	TRBV6-4	NA	CASSVLAGYQPQHF
TRBJ1-5	TRBV4-1	NA	CASSQEGGYSNQPQHF
TRBJ1-6	TRBV7-6	TRBD1	CASSSGQVGRSPLHF
TRBJ1-2	TRBV6-2/TRBV6-3	NA	CASSYGDGYTF
TRBJ1-2	TRBV7-9	NA	CASSPPLWGDYGYTF
TRBJ1-5	TRBV19	NA	CASSLLRGQNQPQHF
TRBJ2-1	TRBV7-6	NA	CASSLVVPDTHEQFF
TRBJ2-2	TRBV7-9	NA	CASSPNFGELFF
TRBJ2-2	TRBV6-1	NA	CASTRSGELFF
TRBJ1-1	TRBV10-2	NA	CASSRLTNTEAFF
TRBJ2-1	TRBV5-8	TRBD2	CASSLGIAGGINEQFF
TRBJ1-1	TRBV27	NA	CASSLLRDSRGTEAFF
TRBJ2-5	TRBV19	NA	CASSMQAGLGTQYF
TRBJ2-6	TRBV11-2	NA	CASSTDPQESTSGANVLTF
TRBJ2-1	TRBV4-1	NA	CASSQDLPTSLYEQFF
TRBJ2-3	TRBV28	TRBD2	CASSFSGGFTDTQYF
TRBJ2-1	TRBV11-3	NA	CASSLAYPGEQFF
TRBJ2-1	TRBV10-3	TRBD2	CAIRLAGYYNEQFF
TRBJ2-5	TRBV12-3/TRBV12-4	NA	CASSWRTDELGHPKGTQYF